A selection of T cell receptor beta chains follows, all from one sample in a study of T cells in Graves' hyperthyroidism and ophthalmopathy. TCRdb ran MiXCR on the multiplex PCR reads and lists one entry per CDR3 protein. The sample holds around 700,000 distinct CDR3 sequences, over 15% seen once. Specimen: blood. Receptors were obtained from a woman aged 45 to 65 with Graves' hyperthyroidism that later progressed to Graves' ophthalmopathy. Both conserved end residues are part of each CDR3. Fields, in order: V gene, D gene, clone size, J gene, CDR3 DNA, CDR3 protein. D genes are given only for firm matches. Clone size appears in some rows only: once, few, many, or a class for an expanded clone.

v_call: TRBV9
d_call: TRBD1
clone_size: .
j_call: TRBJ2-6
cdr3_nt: TGTGCCAGCAGCGCTCTCCCCCAGGGGGCGGACGGGGCCAACGTCCTGACTTTC
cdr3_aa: CASSALPQGADGANVLTF

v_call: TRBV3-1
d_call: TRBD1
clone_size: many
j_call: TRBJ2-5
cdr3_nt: TGTGCCAGCAGCCAAGAGGACAGGGCTTTTCGGGAGACCCAGTACTTC
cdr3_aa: CASSQEDRAFRETQYF

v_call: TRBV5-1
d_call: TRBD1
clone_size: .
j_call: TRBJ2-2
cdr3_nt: TGTGCCAGCAGCTCGTTAGACAGGGTGAACACCGGGGAGCTGTTTTTT
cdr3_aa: CASSSLDRVNTGELFF

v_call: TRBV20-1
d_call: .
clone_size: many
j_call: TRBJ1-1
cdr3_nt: TGCAGTGTCGTAGGGAACACTGAAGCTTTCTTT
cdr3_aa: CSVVGNTEAFF

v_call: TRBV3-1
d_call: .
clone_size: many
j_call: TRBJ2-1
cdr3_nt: TGTGCCAGCAGCCCTCTGGGCGGAGTTATCTACAATGAGCAGTTCTTC
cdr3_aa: CASSPLGGVIYNEQFF

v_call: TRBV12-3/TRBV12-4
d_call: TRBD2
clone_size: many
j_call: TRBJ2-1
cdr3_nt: TGTGCCAGCAGTTTAAACGGACTAGCGGGGGATGAGCAGTTCTTC
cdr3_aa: CASSLNGLAGDEQFF

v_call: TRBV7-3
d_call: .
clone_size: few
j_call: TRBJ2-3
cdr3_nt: TGTGCCAGCAGCTTAAGTCATAAAACAGATACGCAGTATTTT
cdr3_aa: CASSLSHKTDTQYF

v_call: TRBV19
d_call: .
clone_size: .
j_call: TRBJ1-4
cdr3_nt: TGTGCCAGTAGTCGGTCCACAACTAATGAAAAACTGTTTTTT
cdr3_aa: CASSRSTTNEKLFF

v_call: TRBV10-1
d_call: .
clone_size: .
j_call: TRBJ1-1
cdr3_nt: TGCGCCAGCAGTGAGGCCGGCCTGGTTGAAGCTTTCTTT
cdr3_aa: CASSEAGLVEAFF

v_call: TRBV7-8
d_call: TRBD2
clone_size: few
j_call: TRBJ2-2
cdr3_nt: TGTGCCAGCAGCTTGCTCGGGGGGGCCGGAAACACCGGGGAGCTGTTTTTT
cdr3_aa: CASSLLGGAGNTGELFF

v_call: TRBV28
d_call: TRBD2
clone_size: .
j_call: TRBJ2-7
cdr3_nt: TGTGCCAGCAAAGCCCCGGGCTTCTCCCTGGGAGGGGAGCAGTACTTC
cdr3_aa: CASKAPGFSLGGEQYF

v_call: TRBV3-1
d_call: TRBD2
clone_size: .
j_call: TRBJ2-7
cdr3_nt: TGTGCCAGCAGCCACACTAGCGGGGGCCCGAACTACGAGCAGTACTTC
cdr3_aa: CASSHTSGGPNYEQYF

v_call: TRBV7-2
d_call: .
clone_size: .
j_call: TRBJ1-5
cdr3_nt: TGTGCCAGCAGCGTGGGGGGGGCCATACAAAATCAGCCCCAGCATTTT
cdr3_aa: CASSVGGAIQNQPQHF

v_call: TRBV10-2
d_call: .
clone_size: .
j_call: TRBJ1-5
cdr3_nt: TGCGCCACCACTGACGGAGGACTTCAGCCCCAGCATTTT
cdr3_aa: CATTDGGLQPQHF

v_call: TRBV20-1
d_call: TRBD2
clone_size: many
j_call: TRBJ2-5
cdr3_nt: TGCAGTGCTTTTAGCGGGGCCCCCCCAGAGACCCAGTACTTC
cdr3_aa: CSAFSGAPPETQYF

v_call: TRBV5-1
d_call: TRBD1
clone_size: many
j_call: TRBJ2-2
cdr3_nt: TGCGCCAGCAGCTTGGCCATGGGACAGGCCACCGGGGAGCTGTTTTTT
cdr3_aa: CASSLAMGQATGELFF

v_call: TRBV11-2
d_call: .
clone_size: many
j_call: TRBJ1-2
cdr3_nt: TGTGCCAGCAGCTTAGTCCAGACAGGAGGCTATGGCTACACCTTC
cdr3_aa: CASSLVQTGGYGYTF

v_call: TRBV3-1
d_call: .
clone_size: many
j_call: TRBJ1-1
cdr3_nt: TGTGCCAGCAGCCACTCGGTAAGGCCTGAAGCTTTCTTT
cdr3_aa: CASSHSVRPEAFF

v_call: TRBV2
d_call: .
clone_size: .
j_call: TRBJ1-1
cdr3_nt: TGTGCCAGCAGTGACGCCGAGGGCACTGAAGCTTTCTTT
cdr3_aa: CASSDAEGTEAFF

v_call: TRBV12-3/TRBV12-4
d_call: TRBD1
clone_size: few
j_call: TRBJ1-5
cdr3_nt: TGTGCCAGCAGTTTGCGACAGGGGGCCTTTCAGCCCCAGCATTTT
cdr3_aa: CASSLRQGAFQPQHF

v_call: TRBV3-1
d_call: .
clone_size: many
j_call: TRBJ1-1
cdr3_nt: TGTGCCAGCAGCCAAGATTCCCTGGGGGCTGAAGCTTTCTTT
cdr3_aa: CASSQDSLGAEAFF

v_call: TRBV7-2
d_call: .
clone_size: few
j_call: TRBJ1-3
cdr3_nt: TGTGCCAGCAGCTTTGGGACTGCCAGCTCTGGAAACACCATATATTTT
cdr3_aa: CASSFGTASSGNTIYF

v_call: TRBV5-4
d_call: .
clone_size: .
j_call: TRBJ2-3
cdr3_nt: TGTGCCAGCAGCCCTCGCGGGGTGCAGGGCTCGGGCACAGATACGCAGTATTTT
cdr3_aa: CASSPRGVQGSGTDTQYF

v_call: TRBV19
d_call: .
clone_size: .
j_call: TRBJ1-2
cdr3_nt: TGTGCCAGTAGGTCACGAAAAGAAGGGGTTAGTGAATTCTATGGCTACACCTTC
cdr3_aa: CASRSRKEGVSEFYGYTF

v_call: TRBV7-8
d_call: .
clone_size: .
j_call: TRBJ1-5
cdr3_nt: TGTGCCAGCAGCCAAGACGGGACGCTGAATCAGCCCCAGCATTTT
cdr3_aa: CASSQDGTLNQPQHF

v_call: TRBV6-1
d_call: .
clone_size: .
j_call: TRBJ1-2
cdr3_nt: TGTGCCAGCAGTGAGGCCGGGACACCCTTCTCCGGCTACACCTTC
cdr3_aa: CASSEAGTPFSGYTF

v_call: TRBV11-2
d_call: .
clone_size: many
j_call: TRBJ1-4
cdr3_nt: TGTGCCAGCAGCCCAGGACAGACTTATCTTTCTAATGAAAAACTGTTTTTT
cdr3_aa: CASSPGQTYLSNEKLFF

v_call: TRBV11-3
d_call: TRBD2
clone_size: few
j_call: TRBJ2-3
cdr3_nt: TGTGCCAGCAGCGCCGGGACTAGCGGGAAAGGCGATACGCAGTATTTT
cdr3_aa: CASSAGTSGKGDTQYF

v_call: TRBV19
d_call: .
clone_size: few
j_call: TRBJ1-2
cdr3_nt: TGTGCCAGTAGCTATGCCGGTATCTATGGCTACACCTTC
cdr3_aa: CASSYAGIYGYTF

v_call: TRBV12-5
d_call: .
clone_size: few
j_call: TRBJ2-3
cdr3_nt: TGTGCTAGTGGTTTGGGGGTGTTGGGCAGAGAAGATACGCAGTATTTT
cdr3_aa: CASGLGVLGREDTQYF

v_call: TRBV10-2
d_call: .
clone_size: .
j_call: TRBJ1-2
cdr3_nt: TGCGCCAGCACCTTACAGGCCCCCGCGGTCTATGGCTACACCTTC
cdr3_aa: CASTLQAPAVYGYTF

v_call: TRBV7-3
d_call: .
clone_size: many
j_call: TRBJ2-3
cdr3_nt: TGTGCCAGCAGCTTAACCGGGGGGCCTAATACGCAGTATTTT
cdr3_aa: CASSLTGGPNTQYF

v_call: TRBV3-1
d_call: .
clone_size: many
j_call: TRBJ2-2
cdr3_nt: TGTGCCAGCAGCCAAGGATCGGGCAGGGGATCCGGGGAGCTGTTTTTT
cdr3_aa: CASSQGSGRGSGELFF

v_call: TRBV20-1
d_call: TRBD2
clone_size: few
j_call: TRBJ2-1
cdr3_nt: TGCAGCGCCACCTCGACTAGCGGGGGGGCGGTTGAGCAGTTCTTC
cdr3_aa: CSATSTSGGAVEQFF

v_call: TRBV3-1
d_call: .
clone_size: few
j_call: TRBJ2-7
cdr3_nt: TGTGCCAGCAGCCAAGTCGCGGGGTTGTACGAGCAGTACTTC
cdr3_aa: CASSQVAGLYEQYF

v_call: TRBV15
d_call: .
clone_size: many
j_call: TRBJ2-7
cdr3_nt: TGTGCCACCAGCAGGCAGCGGCAGACCTACGAGCAGTACTTC
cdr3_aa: CATSRQRQTYEQYF

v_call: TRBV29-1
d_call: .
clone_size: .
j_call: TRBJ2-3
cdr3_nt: TGCAGCGGAAAGTCAGGGGCCACAGATACGCAGTATTTT
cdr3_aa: CSGKSGATDTQYF

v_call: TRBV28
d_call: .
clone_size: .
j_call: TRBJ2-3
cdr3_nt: TGTGCCAGCAGTTTACCCGAGGATGCAGATACGCAGTATTTT
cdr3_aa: CASSLPEDADTQYF

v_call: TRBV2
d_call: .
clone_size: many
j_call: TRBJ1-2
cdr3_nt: TGTGCCAGCCAAGACCCCGGGGCGCCCAGCAGTTATGGCTACACCTTC
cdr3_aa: CASQDPGAPSSYGYTF

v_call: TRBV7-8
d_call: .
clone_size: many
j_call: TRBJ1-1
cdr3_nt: TGTGCCAGCAGCCTTCGCAGGGAACAAAGAACTGAAGCTTTCTTT
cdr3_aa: CASSLRREQRTEAFF